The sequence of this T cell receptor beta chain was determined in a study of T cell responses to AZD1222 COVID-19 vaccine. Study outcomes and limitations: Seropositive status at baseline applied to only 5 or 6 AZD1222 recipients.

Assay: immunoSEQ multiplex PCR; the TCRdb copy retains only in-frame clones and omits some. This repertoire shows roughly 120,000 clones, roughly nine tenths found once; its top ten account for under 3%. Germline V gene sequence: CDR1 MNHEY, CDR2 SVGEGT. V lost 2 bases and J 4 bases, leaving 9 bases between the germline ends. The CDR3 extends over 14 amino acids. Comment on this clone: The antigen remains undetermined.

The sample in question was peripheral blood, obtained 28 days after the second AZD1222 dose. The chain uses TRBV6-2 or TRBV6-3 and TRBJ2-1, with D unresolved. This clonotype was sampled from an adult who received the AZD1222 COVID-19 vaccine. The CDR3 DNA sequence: TGTGCCAGCAGTTACAGCGCAGCTTACAATGAGCAGTTCTTC. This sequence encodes CASSYSAAYNEQFF.